Shown below are 20 T cell receptor beta chains from a single sample sequenced in a study of human T cells and chemical hapten exposure. TCRdb processed the RACE reads anew with MiXCR; each CDR3 protein has one entry. The sample consists of under 75,000 distinct CDR3 sequences, 7.5% to 9.5% of them appearing once. Time point given: patch test 2, 6 weeks after DPC sensitization. Treatment reported: therapeutic diphenylcyclopropenone sensitization with weekly scalp DPC. Sample: whole blood, taken in connection with sensitization to the hapten diphenylcyclopropenone (DPC). The receptors stem from a woman between 50 and 59 years old with alopecia areata. Some clones in this sample may be carry-over from other donors' samples.

This clonotype was seen only a few times. The rearrangement joins TRBV6-2 or TRBV6-3 to TRBJ2-1; 12 bases line up with TRBD2. V shed 7 bases, J shed 9 bases, and the junction held 7 bases outside the gene matches. Germline V gives CDR1 MNHEY, CDR2 SVGEGT. This CDR3 comprises 14 residues. DNA for the CDR3: TGTGCCAGCACCCGACTAGCGGGGGAAGGTGAGCAGTTCTTC. This translates into CASTRLAGEGEQFF.

The rearrangement uses TRBV12-3 or TRBV12-4 and TRBJ1-2, with D perhaps matching TRBD1 (6 bases). V gave up 2 bases and J gave up 13 bases, with 20 bases separating them. The CDR3 has 14 amino acids. The CDR3 here is CASSLNREQGFVTF. The DNA of the CDR3 is TGTGCCAGCAGTTTAAACCGGGAACAGGGTTTCGTCACCTTC.

This clonotype was observed a handful of times. The CDR3 is CASSYGLAGVNEQFF. The DNA of the CDR3 is TGCGCCAGCAGCTACGGACTAGCGGGAGTCAATGAGCAGTTCTTC. The chain uses TRBV5-1 and TRBJ2-1; TRBD2 agrees at 13 bases. The CDR3 contains 15 residues. The germline V gene encodes CDR1 SGHRS and CDR2 YFSETQ. Trimming cost V 3 bases and J 6 bases; bases outside gene matches: 3.

This chain links TRBV4-1 with TRBJ1-3; unclear D gene. Germline loops: CDR1 MGHRA, CDR2 YSYEKL. The CDR3 is 17 residues long. The ends were cut back, 1 base at V and 2 bases at J, with 15 bases in the middle. CDR3: CASSQGSSLGPGNTIYF. CDR3 coding DNA: TGCGCCAGCAGCCAAGGTTCGTCCCTGGGCCCTGGAAACACCATATATTTT.

This CDR3 is CASRHTSGGDFTQYF. The CDR3 DNA sequence: TGTGCCAGCAGACACACTAGCGGGGGGGATTTTACGCAGTATTTT. V gene TRBV3-1 combines with J gene TRBJ2-3; TRBD2 matches 13 bases. J was trimmed by 8 bases and V by 6 bases; bases with no gene match: 8. There are 15 residues in the CDR3. From germline, CDR1 is LGHDT and CDR2 YNNKEL (reference sequence).

This clonotype was counted a few times. This chain uses TRBV20-1 with TRBJ2-7; D may be TRBD2 (7 bases). Germline assignment: CDR1 DFQATT and CDR2 SNEGSKA (reference sequence). Deletions cut 5 bases from V and 4 bases from J, with 15 bases between. This CDR3 region has 13 residues. The CDR3 DNA reads TGCAGTGCTCCCCTGAGGGGGGGTTACGAGCAGTACTTC. It codes for CSAPLRGGYEQYF.

The V gene is TRBV19, the J gene TRBJ2-3; 8 bases fit TRBD2. The CDR3 totals 16 residues. Germline V CDR1 and CDR2: LNHDA, SQIVND (reference sequence). Germline trimming cut 9 bases from V and 9 bases from J; bases unmatched to any gene: 20. As DNA, the CDR3 is TGTGCCAGCTCTTCGTCCGGTTTTCGGGGGGGGGCCACGCAGTATTTT. This gives the protein CASSSSGFRGGATQYF.

This clonotype has a count of ten or more. CDR3 residues: CASSSGGAGVNQPQHF. In DNA, the CDR3 is TGTGCCAGCAGTTCCGGGGGCGCGGGAGTGAATCAGCCCCAGCATTTT. This rearrangement joins TRBV6-2 or TRBV6-3 to TRBJ1-5; possibly TRBD1 for D (6 bases). CDR3 length: 16 residues. The V end lost 4 bases, the J end lost 4 bases, and 17 bases lay between the germline ends. Germline CDR1 reads MNHEY; CDR2 reads SVGEGT.

There are a few counts of this clonotype. This rearrangement joins TRBV12-3 or TRBV12-4 to TRBJ1-6; the D gene is possibly TRBD1 (5 bases). CDR3 length: 14 amino acids. V dropped 3 bases and J dropped 10 bases, with 13 bases sitting between them. The CDR3 coding sequence is TGTGCCAGCAGTTTGGACACGCCGCACTCACCCCTCCACTTT. It is translated as CASSLDTPHSPLHF.

This clonotype has ten or more counts. The V gene is TRBV6-5, the J gene TRBJ2-3; perhaps D is TRBD1 or TRBD2 (7 bases each). From germline, CDR1 is MNHEY and CDR2 SVGAGI. The length of the CDR3 is 14 residues. V dropped 7 bases and J dropped 1 base, with 12 bases sitting between them. CDR3: CASKSGGGTDTQYF. The CDR3 nucleotides read TGTGCCAGCAAGTCAGGGGGGGGCACAGATACGCAGTATTTT.

This clonotype has at least ten counts. The V call is TRBV9, the J call TRBJ1-3; TRBD1 is a possible D gene (5 bases). Germline values: CDR1 SGDLS, CDR2 YYNGEE. This CDR3 spans 17 amino acids. The V end was cut by 5 bases, the J end by 0 bases, with 18 bases between. CDR3 region: CASRGDRGTSSGNTIYF. In DNA, the CDR3 is TGTGCCAGCAGGGGGGACCGCGGCACCAGCTCTGGAAACACCATATATTTT.

CDR3 protein: CATSGGEETQYF. As DNA, the CDR3 is TGTGCTACGAGCGGGGGGGAAGAGACCCAGTACTTC. The chain uses TRBV7-9 and TRBJ2-5; TRBD2 aligns across 10 bases. The CDR3 runs to 12 residues. Germline V gene data show CDR1 as SEHNR and CDR2 as FQNEAQ (reference sequence).

This clonotype showed up just a few times. The J gene is TRBJ2-1, the V gene TRBV3-1; D call uncertain. The CDR3 sequence is 15 residues long. The V gene lost 0 bases and the J gene lost 3 bases, with 9 bases spanning the gap. Germline V lookup: CDR1 LGHDT, CDR2 YNNKEL (reference sequence). The chain's CDR3 is CASSQEWQNYNEQFF. The CDR3 region has the DNA TGTGCCAGCAGCCAAGAGTGGCAGAACTACAATGAGCAGTTCTTC.

The chain recombines TRBV18 with TRBJ2-6; D tentatively fits TRBD1 or TRBD2 (5 bases each). CDR3 size: 17 residues. Per the germline V gene, CDR1 is KGHSH and CDR2 is LQKENI. V was shortened by 0 bases and J by 0 bases, with 9 bases between the two germline ends. The CDR3 region is CASSPPGRNSGANVLTF. Here the CDR3 DNA reads TGTGCCAGCTCACCACCGGGACGGAACTCTGGGGCCAACGTCCTGACTTTC.

The rearrangement joins TRBV6-1 to TRBJ2-7; tentative D call: TRBD2 (6 bases). V was clipped by 3 bases and J by 3 bases, with 9 bases between them. This CDR3 is built from 13 residues. Looked up from germline, CDR1 is MNHNS and CDR2 is SASEGT. The CDR3 sequence: CASSESSGYEQYF. The CDR3, as DNA: TGTGCCAGCAGTGAGAGTAGCGGCTACGAGCAGTACTTC.

This clonotype turned up a few times. The J gene is TRBJ2-3, the V gene TRBV10-3; possible D gene TRBD2, 5 bases. The CDR3 has 14 residues. Trimming took 2 bases from V and 4 from J, leaving 10 bases between them. Germline lookup yields CDR1 ENHRY and CDR2 SYGVKD. DNA for the CDR3: TGTGCCATCAGTGAGAGTCGGGGTTCAGATACGCAGTATTTT. This translates into CAISESRGSDTQYF.

This clonotype was seen a handful of times. This chain joins TRBV28 and TRBJ2-1, with TRBD2 identical over 8 bases. With 3 bases clipped from V and 6 bases from J, the junction kept 7 bases outside the gene matches. The CDR3 consists of 15 residues. Germline assignment: CDR1 MDHEN and CDR2 SYDVKM. The CDR3 region is CASSFLAGGGNEQFF. The DNA for the CDR3 is TGTGCCAGCAGTTTCTTGGCGGGAGGCGGCAATGAGCAGTTCTTC.

This clonotype was observed a handful of times. The V gene is TRBV30, the J gene TRBJ2-7; 8 bases are shared with TRBD1. Unmatched junction bases numbered 9, after V lost 2 bases and J lost 6 bases. The CDR3 has 14 amino acids. The germline V gene has CDR1 GTSNPN and CDR2 SVGIG (reference sequence). The CDR3 sequence: CAWSNGQGRVEQYF. CDR3 nucleotides: TGTGCCTGGAGTAATGGACAGGGACGAGTCGAGCAGTACTTC.

The rearrangement links TRBV28 to TRBJ2-7, with 8 bases aligning to TRBD1. Germline-derived CDR1 and CDR2 are MDHEN and SYDVKM. This CDR3 spans 12 amino acids. The trim removed 10 bases at V and 4 bases at J, leaving 6 bases unmatched. CDR3 nucleotides: TGTGCCATCGGGACAGGTACTTACGAGCAGTACTTC. Translated, it gives CAIGTGTYEQYF. Variable domain in full (rest from reference TRBV28 and TRBJ2-7): DVKVTQSSRYLVKRTGEKVFLECVQDMDHENMFWYRQDPGLGLRLIYFSYDVKMKEKGDIPEGYSVSREKKERFSLILESASTNQTSMYLCAIGTGTYEQYFGPGTRLTVT.

This clonotype has more than one count but fewer than ten. J is TRBJ1-4 and V is TRBV7-2; D is ambiguous. The CDR3 loop spans 12 amino acids. Germline V gives CDR1 SGHTA, CDR2 FQGNSA. Trimming pared 5 bases from V and 10 bases from J, leaving 11 bases between. CDR3 protein: CASSPPRGKLFF. The DNA of the CDR3 is TGTGCCAGCAGCCCGCCGCGGGGAAAACTGTTTTTT.